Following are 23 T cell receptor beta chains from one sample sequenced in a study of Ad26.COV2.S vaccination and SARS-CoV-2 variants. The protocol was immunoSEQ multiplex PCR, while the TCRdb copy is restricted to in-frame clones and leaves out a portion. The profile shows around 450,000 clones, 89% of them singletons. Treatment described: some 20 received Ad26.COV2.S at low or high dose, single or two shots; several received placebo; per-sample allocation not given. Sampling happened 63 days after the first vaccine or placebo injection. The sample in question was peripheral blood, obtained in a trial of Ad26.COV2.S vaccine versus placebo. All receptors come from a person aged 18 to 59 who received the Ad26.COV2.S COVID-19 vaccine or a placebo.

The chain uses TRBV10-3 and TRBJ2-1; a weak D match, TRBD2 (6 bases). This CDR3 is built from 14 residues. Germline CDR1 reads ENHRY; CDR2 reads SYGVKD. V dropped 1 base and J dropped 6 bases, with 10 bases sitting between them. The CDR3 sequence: CAISELGLTNEQFF. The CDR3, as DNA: TGTGCCATCAGTGAGTTAGGACTAACCAATGAGCAGTTCTTC.

The CDR3 DNA sequence: TGTGCCAGCAGTGGTAACAGGGGCTATGGCTACACCTTC. Residues: CASSGNRGYGYTF. The chain joins TRBV2 to TRBJ1-2; 7 bases line up with TRBD1. The V segment lost 4 bases and the J segment 4 bases; nucleotides outside the gene matches: 3. This CDR3 comprises 13 residues. Germline V gene lookup returns CDR1 SNHLY and CDR2 FYNNEI.

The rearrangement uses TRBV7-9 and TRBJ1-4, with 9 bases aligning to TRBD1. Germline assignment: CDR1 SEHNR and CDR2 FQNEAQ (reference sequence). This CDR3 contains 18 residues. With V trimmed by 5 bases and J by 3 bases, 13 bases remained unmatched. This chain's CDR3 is CASSPRTGEVSANEKLFF. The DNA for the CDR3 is TGTGCCAGCAGCCCCAGGACAGGGGAGGTTTCGGCTAATGAAAAACTGTTTTTT. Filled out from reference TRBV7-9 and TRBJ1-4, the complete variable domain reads DTGVSQNPRHKITKRGQNVTFRCDPISEHNRLYWYRQTLGQGPEFLTYFQNEAQLEKSRLLSDRFSAERPKGSFSTLEIQRTEQGDSAMYLCASSPRTGEVSANEKLFFGSGTQLSVL.

CDR3 DNA sequence: TGTGCCAGCAGGGGAGGGACAGGAGGAGGAGAGCAGTACTTC. Protein: CASRGGTGGGEQYF. The rearrangement links TRBV28 to TRBJ2-7, with a weak D call TRBD1 (8 bases). CDR3 length equals 14 residues. CDR1 and CDR2 from the germline V gene are MDHEN and SYDVKM. V gave up 6 bases and J gave up 7 bases, with 19 bases separating them.

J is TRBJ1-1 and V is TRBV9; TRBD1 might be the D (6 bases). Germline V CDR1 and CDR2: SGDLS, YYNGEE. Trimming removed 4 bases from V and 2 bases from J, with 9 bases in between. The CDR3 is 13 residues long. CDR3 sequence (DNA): TGTGCCAGCAGCCGGGGGCCCAACACTGAAGCTTTCTTT. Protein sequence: CASSRGPNTEAFF.

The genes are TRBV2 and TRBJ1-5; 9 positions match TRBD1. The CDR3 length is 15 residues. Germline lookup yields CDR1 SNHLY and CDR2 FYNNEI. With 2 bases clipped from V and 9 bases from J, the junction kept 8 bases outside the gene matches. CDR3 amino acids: CASSELGQGILPQHF. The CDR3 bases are TGTGCCAGCAGTGAACTGGGACAGGGTATTCTGCCCCAGCATTTT.

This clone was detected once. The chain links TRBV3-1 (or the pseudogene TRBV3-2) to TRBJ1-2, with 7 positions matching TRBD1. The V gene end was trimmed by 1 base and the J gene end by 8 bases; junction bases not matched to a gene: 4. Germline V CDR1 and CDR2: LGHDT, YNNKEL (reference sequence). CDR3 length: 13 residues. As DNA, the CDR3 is TGTGCCAGCAGCCAAGGACAGGGAGGCGGCTACACCTTC. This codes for CASSQGQGGGYTF.

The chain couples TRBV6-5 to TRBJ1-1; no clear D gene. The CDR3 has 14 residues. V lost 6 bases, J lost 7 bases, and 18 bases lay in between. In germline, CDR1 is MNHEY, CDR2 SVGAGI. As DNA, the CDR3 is TGTGCCAGCAGCCGACGGTTCAAGGGCGATGAAGCTTTCTTT. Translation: CASSRRFKGDEAFF.

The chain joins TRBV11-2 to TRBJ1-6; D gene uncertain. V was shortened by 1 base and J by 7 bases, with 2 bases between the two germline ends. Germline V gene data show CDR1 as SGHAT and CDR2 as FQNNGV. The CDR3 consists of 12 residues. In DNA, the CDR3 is TGTGCCAGCAGCTTAGCAAATTCACCCCTCCACTTT. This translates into CASSLANSPLHF.

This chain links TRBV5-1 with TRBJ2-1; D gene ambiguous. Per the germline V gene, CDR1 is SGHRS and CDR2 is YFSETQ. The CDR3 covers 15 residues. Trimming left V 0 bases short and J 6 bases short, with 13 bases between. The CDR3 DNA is TGCGCCAGCAGCTTGGTCGGCATTTTGGCCAATGAGCAGTTCTTC. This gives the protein CASSLVGILANEQFF.

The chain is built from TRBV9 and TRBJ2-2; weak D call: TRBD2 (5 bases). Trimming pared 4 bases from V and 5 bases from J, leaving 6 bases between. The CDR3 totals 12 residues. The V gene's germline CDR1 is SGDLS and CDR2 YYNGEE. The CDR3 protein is CASSTSTGELFF. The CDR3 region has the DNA TGTGCCAGCAGCACTAGTACCGGGGAGCTGTTTTTT.

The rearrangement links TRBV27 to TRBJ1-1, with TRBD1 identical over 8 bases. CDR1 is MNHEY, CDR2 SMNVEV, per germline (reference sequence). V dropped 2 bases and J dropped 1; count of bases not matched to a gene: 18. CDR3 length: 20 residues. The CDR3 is CASSLRTGRYAEDPNTEAFF. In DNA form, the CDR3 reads TGTGCCAGCAGTTTACGGACAGGGAGATACGCGGAAGATCCGAACACTGAAGCTTTCTTT.

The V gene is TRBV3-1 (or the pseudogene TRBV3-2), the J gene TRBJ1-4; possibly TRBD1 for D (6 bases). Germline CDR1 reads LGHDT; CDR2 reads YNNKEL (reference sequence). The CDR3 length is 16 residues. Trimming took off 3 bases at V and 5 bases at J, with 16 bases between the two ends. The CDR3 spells CASSQTTGSGNEKLFF. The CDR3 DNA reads TGTGCCAGCAGCCAGACTACAGGGTCGGGCAATGAAAAACTGTTTTTT.

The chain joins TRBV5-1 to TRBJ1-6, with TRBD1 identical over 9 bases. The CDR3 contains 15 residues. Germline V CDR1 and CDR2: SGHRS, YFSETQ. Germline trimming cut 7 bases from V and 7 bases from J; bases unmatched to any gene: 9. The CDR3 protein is CASSIQGQGNSPLHF. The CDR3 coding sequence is TGCGCCAGCTCCATCCAAGGACAGGGGAATTCACCCCTCCACTTT.

Written as DNA, the CDR3 is TGTGCCAGCAGCTCGTCTGGGCAGGGTGAAAAACTGTTTTTT. Its translation: CASSSSGQGEKLFF. The J gene is TRBJ1-4, the V gene TRBV5-4, with D perhaps matching TRBD1 (5 bases). Germline CDR1 and CDR2: SGHNT and YYREEE (reference sequence). V was cut by 3 bases and J by 7 bases, with 13 bases left in between. The CDR3 length is 14 residues.

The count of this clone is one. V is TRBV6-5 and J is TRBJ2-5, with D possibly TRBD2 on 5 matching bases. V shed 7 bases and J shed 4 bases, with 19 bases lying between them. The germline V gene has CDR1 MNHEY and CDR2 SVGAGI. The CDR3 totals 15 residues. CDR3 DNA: TGTGCCAGCACCTCCCGGGGAGTTAGGGTAGAGACCCAGTACTTC. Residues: CASTSRGVRVETQYF.

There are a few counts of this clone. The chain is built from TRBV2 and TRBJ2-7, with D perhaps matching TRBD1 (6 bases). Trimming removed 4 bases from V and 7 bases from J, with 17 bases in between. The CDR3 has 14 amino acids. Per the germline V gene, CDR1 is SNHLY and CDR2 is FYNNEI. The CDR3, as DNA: TGTGCCAGCAGTGTTTTCCACAGGGCGGTTGAGCAGTACTTC. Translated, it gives CASSVFHRAVEQYF.

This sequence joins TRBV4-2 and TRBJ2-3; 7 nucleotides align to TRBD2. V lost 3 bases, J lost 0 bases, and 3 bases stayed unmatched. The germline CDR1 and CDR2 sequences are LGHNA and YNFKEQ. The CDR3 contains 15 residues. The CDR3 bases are TGTGCCAGCAGCCAGGGTAGCGGGAGCACAGATACGCAGTATTTT. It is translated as CASSQGSGSTDTQYF.

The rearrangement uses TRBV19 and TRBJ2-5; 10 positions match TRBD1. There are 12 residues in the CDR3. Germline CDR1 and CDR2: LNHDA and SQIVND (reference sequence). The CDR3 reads CALTGGEETQYF. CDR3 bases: TGTGCGCTGACAGGGGGCGAAGAGACCCAGTACTTC.

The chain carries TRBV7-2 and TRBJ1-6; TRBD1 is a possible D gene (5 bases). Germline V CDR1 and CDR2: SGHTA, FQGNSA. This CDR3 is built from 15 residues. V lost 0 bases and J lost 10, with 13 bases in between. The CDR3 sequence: CASSLAVGQGSPLHF. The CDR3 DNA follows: TGTGCCAGCAGCTTAGCGGTGGGGCAGGGATCACCCCTCCACTTT.

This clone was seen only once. Written as DNA, the CDR3 is TGCAGCGTTACCCGGCTAGCGGGGGTCAGTGAGCAGTTCTTC. This encodes CSVTRLAGVSEQFF. This chain connects TRBV29-1 to TRBJ2-1, with TRBD2 identical over 10 bases. J lost 9 bases, V lost 5 bases, and 10 bases had no gene match. The CDR3 has 14 residues. Germline CDR1 SQVTM, CDR2 ANQGSEA.

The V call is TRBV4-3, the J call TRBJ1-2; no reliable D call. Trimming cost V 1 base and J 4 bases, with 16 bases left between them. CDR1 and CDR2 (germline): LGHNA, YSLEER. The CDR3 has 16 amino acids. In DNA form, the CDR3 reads TGCGCCAGCAGCCAAGGAAGCAGTTTACCTTTCTATGGCTACACCTTC. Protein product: CASSQGSSLPFYGYTF.

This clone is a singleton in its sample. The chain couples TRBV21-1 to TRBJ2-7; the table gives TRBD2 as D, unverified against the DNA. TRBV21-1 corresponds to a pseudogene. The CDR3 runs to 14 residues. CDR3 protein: CASSRGSSSYEQYF. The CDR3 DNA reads TGTGCCAGCAGCAGAGGCTCTAGCTCCTACGAGCAGTACTTC.